Below, 2 T cell receptor beta chains from the same sample are listed, as sequenced in a study of response to subunit inactivated influenza vaccine. Each CDR3 protein is one row after TCRdb ran MiXCR on the RT-PCR reads. The table shows more than 400,000 distinct CDR3 sequences, with approximately 6.9% occurring only once. The sample here was PBMCs from blood, taken less than 30 months after vaccination. The receptors here all came from a man between 50 and 69 years old who received an inactivated influenza vaccine.

Only a few counts were recorded for this clonotype. The chain has TRBV29-1 and TRBJ2-1; 7 positions match TRBD2. Germline V lookup: CDR1 SQVTM, CDR2 ANQGSEA. The trim removed 3 bases at V and 4 bases at J, leaving 3 bases unmatched. This CDR3 has 13 residues. The CDR3 coding sequence is TGCAGCGTTGATCCTAGCGGATACAATGAGCAGTTCTTC. Protein product: CSVDPSGYNEQFF.

This clonotype was detected only a few times. This sequence joins TRBV6-5 and TRBJ2-3; the D gene is possibly TRBD1 (6 bases). Germline V gene lookup returns CDR1 MNHEY and CDR2 SVGAGI. This CDR3 is 15 amino acids long. V was clipped by 0 bases and J by 6 bases, with 13 bases between them. The CDR3 nucleotides are TGTGCCAGCAGTTACTCGGGGGCCCGGGTGGATACGCAGTATTTT. Translated: CASSYSGARVDTQYF.